These 13 T cell receptor beta chains came from one sample sequenced in a study of blood T cell repertoires in COVID-19. Measured with immunoSEQ multiplex PCR; TCRdb has only the in-frame clones, and not every one. Of roughly 56,000 clones listed, roughly 91% are singletons. Sequenced sample: peripheral blood. The receptors originated from a man aged 45-65 years with active COVID-19.

This clone was seen just once. CDR3 sequence reads: CATKTGVNTEAFF. The CDR3 DNA follows: TGTGCCACCAAGACAGGGGTGAACACTGAAGCTTTCTTT. The V gene is TRBV6-5, the J gene TRBJ1-1, with 8 bases lining up with TRBD1. The CDR3 is made up of 13 amino acids. V was pared by 10 bases and J by 0 bases, with 4 bases of the junction left unmatched. CDR1 and CDR2 from the germline V gene are MNHEY and SVGAGI.

The rearrangement uses TRBV5-1 and TRBJ2-1, with a tentative D call TRBD2 (6 bases). Germline-derived CDR1 and CDR2 are SGHRS and YFSETQ. The CDR3 runs to 12 residues. Trimming stripped 2 bases from V and 9 bases from J, with 9 bases between. The DNA for the CDR3 is TGCGCCAGCAGCTTAGCCGGGAGTGAGCAGTTCTTC. It encodes CASSLAGSEQFF.

V gene TRBV6-5 combines with J gene TRBJ1-5, with D possibly being TRBD1 (5 bases). This CDR3 has 12 residues. Per germline, CDR1 MNHEY and CDR2 SVGAGI. Trimming shortened V by 9 bases and J by 2 bases, and 8 bases separated the two germline ends. This CDR3 is CASETGNQPQHF. CDR3 coding DNA: TGTGCCAGTGAGACAGGCAATCAGCCCCAGCATTTT.

The rearrangement joins TRBV27 to TRBJ2-3, with 11 positions matching TRBD2. CDR1 and CDR2 (germline): MNHEY, SMNVEV (reference sequence). The CDR3 spans 16 residues. The J segment lost 2 bases and the V segment lost 4 bases, leaving 5 bases of the junction unmatched. The CDR3 coding sequence is TGTGCCAGCAGTTCCCGACTAGCGGGGATCACAGATACGCAGTATTTT. Encoded protein: CASSSRLAGITDTQYF.

The V call is TRBV5-4, the J call TRBJ2-3; tentatively, D is TRBD2 (6 bases). Germline-derived CDR1 and CDR2 are SGHNT and YYREEE (reference sequence). The CDR3 extends over 15 amino acids. Between the trimmed V and J ends, which lost 2 bases and 2 bases, there was a span of 12 bases. The CDR3 here is CASSFGGTNTDTQYF. The DNA of the CDR3 is TGTGCCAGCAGCTTCGGCGGGACGAACACAGATACGCAGTATTTT.

The V gene is TRBV4-2, the J gene TRBJ2-1; TRBD1 matches at 10 bases. Germline CDR1 and CDR2: LGHNA and YNFKEQ. Trimming took 0 bases from V and 9 from J; bases not matched to a gene: 11. CDR3 length: 17 amino acids. CDR3 in DNA: TGTGCCAGCAGCCAAGATCAGACAGGGGGCAAGGACGCTGAGCAGTTCTTC. Its translation is CASSQDQTGGKDAEQFF.

This chain joins TRBV11-2 and TRBJ2-3; tentative D call: TRBD2 (5 bases). This CDR3 contains 17 residues. Germline CDR1 reads SGHAT; CDR2 reads FQNNGV. The V and J ends lost 1 base and 2 bases respectively, with 16 bases between them. The CDR3 DNA sequence: TGTGCCAGCAGCTTAGTTTCCCAGGTCGGGGTCACAGATACGCAGTATTTT. Translation gives CASSLVSQVGVTDTQYF.

The chain recombines TRBV5-4 with TRBJ2-1; 7 bases match TRBD2. The trim removed 2 bases at V and 3 bases at J, leaving 5 bases unmatched. This CDR3 has 15 residues. In germline, CDR1 is SGHNT, CDR2 YYREEE (reference sequence). CDR3 in DNA: TGTGCCAGCAGCTTACGCGGGGGAAGCTACAATGAGCAGTTCTTC. Its protein product is CASSLRGGSYNEQFF.

This chain connects TRBV7-9 to TRBJ1-6; D gene ambiguous. The CDR3 spans 13 residues. Germline V gene data show CDR1 as SEHNR and CDR2 as FQNEAQ (reference sequence). Trimming stripped 6 bases from V and 6 bases from J, with 9 bases between. The CDR3 loop is CASSLEGNSPLHF. The CDR3 DNA reads as TGTGCCAGCAGTCTGGAGGGTAATTCACCCCTCCACTTT.

This sequence joins TRBV23-1 and TRBJ2-5; maybe TRBD2 (7 bases). TRBV23-1 is an ORF; its function is uncertain. The length of the CDR3 is 15 residues. V lost 10 bases to trimming and J lost 1 base, with 19 bases between them. This chain's CDR3 is CATPTPGGPQETQYF. CDR3 in DNA: TGCGCCACCCCCACCCCGGGGGGCCCCCAAGAGACCCAGTACTTC.

The chain joins TRBV5-1 to TRBJ1-6, with unresolved D. The V gene's germline CDR1 is SGHRS and CDR2 YFSETQ. Trimming cost V 2 bases and J 5 bases, with 8 bases left between them. CDR3 length: 14 residues. In nucleotides, the CDR3 is TGCGCCAGCAGCTTACAGATGGATAATTCACCCCTCCACTTT. This gives the protein CASSLQMDNSPLHF.

The chain is built from TRBV19 and TRBJ1-6; 7 bases map to TRBD1. CDR3 length: 15 amino acids. Germline CDR1 and CDR2: LNHDA and SQIVND (reference sequence). With 4 bases clipped from V and 6 bases from J, the junction kept 6 bases outside the gene matches. This CDR3 reads CASSTTGRGNSPLHF. The CDR3 DNA is TGTGCCAGTAGTACGACAGGGCGCGGTAATTCACCCCTCCACTTT.

The CDR3 here is CASTTSPAGGKGEAFF. In DNA form, the CDR3 reads TGTGCCAGCACAACCAGCCCGGCAGGGGGGAAAGGAGAAGCTTTCTTT. The chain employs TRBV27 and TRBJ1-1; TRBD1 agrees at 7 bases. CDR1 is MNHEY, CDR2 SMNVEV, per germline (reference sequence). This CDR3 region has 16 residues. V lost 7 bases, J lost 8 bases, and 19 bases stayed unmatched.